The sequence of this TCR beta chain was determined in a study of T cells in severe cutaneous drug reactions. Study context: RegiSCAR criteria gave all enrolled patients a probable or definite SJS/TEN or DRESS diagnosis.

Germline V lookup: CDR1 DFQATT, CDR2 SNEGSKA (reference sequence). This CDR3 is built from 13 residues. On this clonotype: Its matching antigen is unknown.

The donors had carbamazepine-induced Stevens-Johnson syndrome or toxic epidermal necrolysis. Bulk and single-cell libraries used iRepertoire multiplex PCR with TCR subtype-specific primers. Following a re-call of the multiplex PCR reads, TCRdb has one entry per CDR3 protein and lacks DNA. The sample's table shows some 7,600 distinct CDR3 sequences. Points from the study as a whole: One public TCRbeta CDR3 appeared in all seven blister samples, averaging about 13%. In carbamazepine-induced Stevens-Johnson syndrome or toxic epidermal necrolysis, TRBV12-4 averaged around 29% in blister cells and around 5% in PBMC.

This TCR was sampled from a human donor with a severe cutaneous adverse drug reaction. Sequencing was carried out using cells from a skin blister. V is TRBV20-1 and J is TRBJ2-7; TCRdb reports TRBD2, a call that lacks DNA to check it against. The CDR3: CSARERALYEQYF.